Below, 17 T cell receptor beta chains from the same sample are listed, as sequenced in a study of T cell changes during pregnancy in multiple sclerosis. Clones were sequenced by immunoSEQ multiplex PCR, and TCRdb holds only the in-frame ones, with some missing. The sample records tens of thousands of clones, around 92% being singletons. Source: peripheral blood, taken in the first trimester of pregnancy. The receptors come from a female donor with multiple sclerosis, enrolled in a pregnancy study.

The chain is built from TRBV6-4 and TRBJ2-3, with D hard to call. V was trimmed by 5 bases and J by 0 bases, leaving 12 bases between them. CDR3 size: 15 residues. The germline V gene encodes CDR1 MRHNA and CDR2 SNTAGT. The CDR3 DNA sequence: TGTGCCAGCAGTTCGATTGCAGAAAGCACAGATACGCAGTATTTT. Its protein is CASSSIAESTDTQYF.

This chain joins TRBV30 and TRBJ2-2; a weak D match, TRBD2 (5 bases). The V end was cut by 0 bases, the J end by 4 bases, with 15 bases between. Germline V gene lookup returns CDR1 GTSNPN and CDR2 SVGIG (reference sequence). The CDR3 runs 16 residues. CDR3 nucleotides: TGTGCCTGGAGTGTACTTCGGGGAGTGAGCACCGGGGAGCTGTTTTTT. It is translated as CAWSVLRGVSTGELFF. Supplemented by reference TRBV30 and TRBJ2-2, the full variable domain reads SQTIHQWPATLVQPVGSPLSLECTVEGTSNPNLYWYRQAAGRGLQLLFYSVGIGQISSEVPQNLSASRPQDRQFILSSKKLLLSDSGFYLCAWSVLRGVSTGELFFGEGSRLTVL.

In its sample, this clone was seen once. The V call is TRBV2, the J call TRBJ2-7, with 12 bases matching TRBD1. Germline V CDR1 and CDR2: SNHLY, FYNNEI. J was trimmed by 0 bases and V by 6 bases; bases with no gene match: 12. This CDR3 has 18 residues. The CDR3 sequence is CASRHRDRGLRSSYEQYF. Here the CDR3 DNA reads TGTGCCAGCAGACACCGGGACAGGGGGCTAAGGAGCTCCTACGAGCAGTACTTC. The full variable domain, rest sourced from reference TRBV2 and TRBJ2-7, is EPEVTQTPSHQVTQMGQEVILRCVPISNHLYFYWYRQILGQKVEFLVSFYNNEISEKSEIFDDQFSVERPDGSNFTLKIRSTKLEDSAMYFCASRHRDRGLRSSYEQYFGPGTRLTVT.

V usage is TRBV19 and J usage is TRBJ1-4, with 9 bases identical to TRBD1. The CDR3 loop spans 15 amino acids. CDR1 LNHDA and CDR2 SQIVND come from the germline V gene (reference sequence). V shed 7 bases and J 8 bases; nucleotides not matched to a gene: 11. CDR3 DNA: TGTGCCAGTATCGGGACAGGGAAGGTAGGAGAAAAACTGTTTTTT. As protein: CASIGTGKVGEKLFF.

This chain uses TRBV6-4 with TRBJ2-3; 8 nucleotides agree with TRBD2. This CDR3 is 17 amino acids long. CDR1 and CDR2 from the germline V gene are MRHNA and SNTAGT. V lost 3 bases, J lost 4 bases, and 12 bases stayed unmatched. The CDR3 DNA reads TGTGCCAGCAGTGAAGGCGAGAAGTTCGGGGGGGCAGATACGCAGTATTTT. Translation: CASSEGEKFGGADTQYF.

V is TRBV6-1 and J is TRBJ1-1; D possibly corresponds to TRBD1 (6 bases). CDR3 length: 14 amino acids. Per the germline V gene, CDR1 is MNHNS and CDR2 is SASEGT. Between the trimmed V and J ends, which lost 7 bases and 5 bases, there was a span of 17 bases. CDR3 nucleotide sequence: TGTGCCAGCAAAGTTTATCAGGGGCAGACTGAAGCTTTCTTT. Its translation: CASKVYQGQTEAFF.

The CDR3 reads CASSLGAGTSGTGELFF. The CDR3 DNA follows: TGTGCCAGCAGCTTGGGGGCCGGGACTAGCGGTACCGGGGAGCTGTTTTTT. The rearrangement joins TRBV5-6 to TRBJ2-2; 11 nucleotides agree with TRBD2. The CDR3 spans 17 residues. Germline CDR1 SGHDT, CDR2 YYEEEE. The V segment lost 0 bases and the J segment 5 bases; nucleotides outside the gene matches: 6.

The CDR3 spells CASRQTGKSNQPQHF. CDR3 in DNA: TGTGCCAGCAGGCAGACAGGGAAGAGCAATCAGCCCCAGCATTTT. The chain combines TRBV6-1 with TRBJ1-5; TRBD1 aligns across 7 bases. Unmatched junction bases numbered 6, after V lost 6 bases and J lost 1 base. Germline V lookup: CDR1 MNHNS, CDR2 SASEGT. The CDR3 has 15 amino acids.

The J gene is TRBJ2-5, the V gene TRBV5-1; 10 bases line up with TRBD1. The CDR3 is made up of 15 amino acids. The germline V gene has CDR1 SGHRS and CDR2 YFSETQ. With 0 bases clipped from V and 5 bases from J, the junction kept 4 bases outside the gene matches. The CDR3 loop reads CASSLVTGGMETQYF. The CDR3 DNA reads as TGCGCCAGCAGCTTGGTGACAGGGGGCATGGAGACCCAGTACTTC.

The chain recombines TRBV19 with TRBJ1-3; tentative D call: TRBD1 (6 bases). Germline assignment: CDR1 LNHDA and CDR2 SQIVND (reference sequence). This CDR3 has 15 residues. Trimming cost V 6 bases and J 8 bases, with 20 bases left between them. CDR3 in DNA: TGTGCCAGTAGCCAACAGGGCTTGAATTGGGACACCATATATTTT. Translated: CASSQQGLNWDTIYF.

The V and J genes are TRBV6-5 and TRBJ1-1, with 9 bases matching TRBD1. The CDR3 sequence is 15 residues long. Germline CDR1 reads MNHEY; CDR2 reads SVGAGI. Germline trimming cut 4 bases from V and 1 base from J; bases unmatched to any gene: 4. The CDR3 DNA sequence: TGTGCCAGCAGTTCGCAGACAGGGGGGAACACTGAAGCTTTCTTT. It specifies CASSSQTGGNTEAFF.

This chain uses TRBV7-8 with TRBJ1-3; 7 bases map to TRBD1. The trim removed 3 bases at V and 4 bases at J, leaving 0 bases unmatched. In germline, CDR1 is SGHVS, CDR2 FQNEAQ. This CDR3 comprises 13 residues. Here the CDR3 reads CASSLDRGNTIYF. CDR3 coding DNA: TGTGCCAGCAGCTTGGACAGGGGAAACACCATATATTTT.

The chain carries TRBV14 and TRBJ1-6, with TRBD1 matching 8 bases. The germline CDR1 and CDR2 sequences are SGHDN and FVKESK. CDR3 size: 20 residues. J was trimmed by 9 bases and V by 0 bases; bases with no gene match: 19. The CDR3 sequence: CASSQDFGQGARLRASPLHF. The CDR3 nucleotides are TGTGCCAGCAGCCAAGATTTTGGGCAGGGGGCGCGCCTTCGGGCTTCACCCCTCCACTTT.

The chain combines TRBV2 with TRBJ2-1; tentatively, D is TRBD1 (5 bases). The CDR3 consists of 17 residues. Trimming took off 3 bases at V and 7 bases at J, with 22 bases between the two ends. Germline assignment: CDR1 SNHLY and CDR2 FYNNEI. This CDR3 reads CASSDPPGALHGNEQFF. As DNA, the CDR3 is TGTGCCAGCAGTGACCCCCCTGGGGCCCTTCACGGTAATGAGCAGTTCTTC.

This chain joins TRBV10-3 and TRBJ2-1; 7 bases are a match to TRBD1. The ends lost 2 bases at V and 9 bases at J; junction bases unmatched: 4. There are 13 residues in the CDR3. The germline V gene has CDR1 ENHRY and CDR2 SYGVKD. CDR3 in DNA: TGTGCCATCAGTGAGGCACGACAGGGTGAGCAGTTCTTC. The encoded protein is CAISEARQGEQFF.

This chain's CDR3 is CASSLGGGTDEQYF. For the CDR3, the DNA is TGTGCCAGCAGCCTAGGGGGGGGTACGGACGAGCAGTACTTC. The chain employs TRBV5-4 and TRBJ2-7, with a weak D call TRBD2 (7 bases). V was shortened by 4 bases and J by 5 bases, with 16 bases between the two germline ends. In germline, CDR1 is SGHNT, CDR2 YYREEE (reference sequence). The CDR3 length is 14 residues.

The chain employs TRBV13 and TRBJ1-2; D unresolved. The V end was cut by 4 bases, the J end by 6 bases, with 9 bases between. The CDR3 contains 12 residues. Per the germline V gene, CDR1 is PRHDT and CDR2 is FYEKMQ (reference sequence). CDR3 sequence reads: CASSSRFHGYTF. CDR3 in DNA: TGTGCCAGCAGCTCCCGGTTTCATGGCTACACCTTC.